The rows below give T cell receptor beta chains drawn from one sample of a study of T cell changes during pregnancy in multiple sclerosis. The protocol was immunoSEQ multiplex PCR, while the TCRdb copy is restricted to in-frame clones and leaves out a portion. This table holds 20,000 to 25,000 clones, about nine tenths found once. The sample here was CD4+ T cells from peripheral blood mononuclear cells, taken after pregnancy. These receptors all come from a female donor in good health, enrolled as a control in a pregnancy study. Each CDR3 is given with its conserved first and last residue. The order of the fields is clone size, V gene, CDR3 length, D gene, J gene, CDR3 DNA, CDR3 protein. D genes are given only for firm matches. Expanded clones are given a class, and other clones once, few, many or no size at all.

-	TRBV28	15	-	TRBJ1-5	TGTGCCAGCAGTTTAGGAGGGGCTAGCAATCAGCCCCAGCATTTT	CASSLGGASNQPQHF
-	TRBV10-1	15	-	TRBJ2-3	TGCGCCAGCAGTGGGCTAGTGAGTAGCACAGATACGCAGTATTTT	CASSGLVSSTDTQYF
-	TRBV4-2	16	-	TRBJ2-1	TGTGCCAGCAGCCGAGTAGCGGAGAGCTCCTACAATGAGCAGTTCTTC	CASSRVAESSYNEQFF
-	TRBV4-1	16	TRBD2	TRBJ2-7	TGCGCCAGCAGCCAGACCCCGACTAGCGCCTCCCACGAGCAGTACTTC	CASSQTPTSASHEQYF
-	TRBV28	16	TRBD2	TRBJ2-5	TGTGCCAGCAGTTTCTCCGCGGGAGGGATGACAGAGACCCAGTACTTC	CASSFSAGGMTETQYF
few	TRBV5-4	15	-	TRBJ2-1	TGTGCCAGCAGCTTCCAGGGGGGCCCCTACAATGAGCAGTTCTTC	CASSFQGGPYNEQFF
-	TRBV14	13	-	TRBJ1-1	TGTGCCAGCAGCCAAGTTTGGGCCACTGAAGCTTTCTTT	CASSQVWATEAFF
-	TRBV27	15	TRBD2	TRBJ2-7	TGTGCCAGCATGTTGGCGGGAGGAAGATCCTACGAGCAGTACTTC	CASMLAGGRSYEQYF
-	TRBV28	13	-	TRBJ2-7	TGTGCCAGCACAAGGGGGGGGATAGGGGAGCAGTACTTC	CASTRGGIGEQYF
few	TRBV11-2	16	TRBD2	TRBJ2-3	TGTGCCAGCAGCTTAGACGGAACGTCTAGCGGCCATACGCAGTATTTT	CASSLDGTSSGHTQYF
-	TRBV29-1	16	TRBD2	TRBJ2-1	TGCAGCGTTGACCAGTTAGCGGGAGGGAACAACAATGAGCAGTTCTTC	CSVDQLAGGNNNEQFF
-	TRBV11-2	16	TRBD2	TRBJ2-2	TGTGCCAGCAGCCTTTTAGCGGGGGGGCGCACCGGGGAGCTGTTTTTT	CASSLLAGGRTGELFF
-	TRBV27	16	TRBD2	TRBJ2-7	TGTGCCAGCAGCTGGACCGGGACTAGGGCGGGCTACGAGCAGTACTTC	CASSWTGTRAGYEQYF
-	TRBV5-1	14	-	TRBJ2-3	TGCGCCAGCAGCTTGGCCTGGGGGGCAGATACGCAGTATTTT	CASSLAWGADTQYF
once	TRBV7-2	13	-	TRBJ2-7	TGTGCCAGCAGCCCCCCGGGGAAATACGAGCAGTACTTC	CASSPPGKYEQYF
-	TRBV5-1	13	-	TRBJ1-5	TGCGCCAGCAGCGTGGAGGGGAATCAGCCCCAGCATTTT	CASSVEGNQPQHF